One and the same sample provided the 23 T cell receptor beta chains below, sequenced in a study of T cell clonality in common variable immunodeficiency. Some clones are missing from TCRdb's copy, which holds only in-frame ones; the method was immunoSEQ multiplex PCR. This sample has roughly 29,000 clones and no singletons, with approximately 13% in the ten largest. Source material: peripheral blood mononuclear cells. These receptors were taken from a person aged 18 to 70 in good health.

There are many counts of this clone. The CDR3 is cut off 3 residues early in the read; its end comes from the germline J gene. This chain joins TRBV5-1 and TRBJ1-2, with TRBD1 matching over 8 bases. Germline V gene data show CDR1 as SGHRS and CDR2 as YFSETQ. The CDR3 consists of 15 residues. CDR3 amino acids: CASRVTAGGQEGYTF. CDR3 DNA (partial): TGCGCCAGCAGGGTCACGGCAGGGGGCCAAGAGGGC.

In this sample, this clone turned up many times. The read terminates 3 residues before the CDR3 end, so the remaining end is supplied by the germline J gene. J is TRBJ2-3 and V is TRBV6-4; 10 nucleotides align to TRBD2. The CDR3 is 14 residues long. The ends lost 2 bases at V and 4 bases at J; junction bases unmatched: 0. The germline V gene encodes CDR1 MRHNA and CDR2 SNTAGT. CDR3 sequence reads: CASSDSGGADTQYF. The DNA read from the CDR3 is TGTGCCAGCAGTGACAGCGGGGGGGCAGATACG.

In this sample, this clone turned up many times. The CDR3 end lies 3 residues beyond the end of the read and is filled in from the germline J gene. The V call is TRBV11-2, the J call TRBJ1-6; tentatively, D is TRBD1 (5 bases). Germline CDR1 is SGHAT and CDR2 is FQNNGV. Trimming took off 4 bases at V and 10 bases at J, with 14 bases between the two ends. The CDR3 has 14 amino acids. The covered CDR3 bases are TGTGCCAGCAGCTCGATAGGGGTAGTCTCACCC. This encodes CASSSIGVVSP. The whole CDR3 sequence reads CASSSIGVVSPLHF.

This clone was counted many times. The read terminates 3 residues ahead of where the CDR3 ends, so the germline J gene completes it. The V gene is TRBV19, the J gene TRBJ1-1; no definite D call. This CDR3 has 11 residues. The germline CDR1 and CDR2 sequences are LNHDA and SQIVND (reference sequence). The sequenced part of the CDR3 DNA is TGTGCCAGTACAGAAGGGCTCAAA. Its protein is CASTEGLK. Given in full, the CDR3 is CASTEGLKAFF.

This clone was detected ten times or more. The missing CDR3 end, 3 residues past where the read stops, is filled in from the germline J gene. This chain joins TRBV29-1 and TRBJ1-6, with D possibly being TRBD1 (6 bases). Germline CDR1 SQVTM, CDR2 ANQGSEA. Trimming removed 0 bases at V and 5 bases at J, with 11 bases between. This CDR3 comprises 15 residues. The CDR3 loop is CSVEDGGGDNSPLHF. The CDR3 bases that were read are TGCAGCGTTGAAGATGGAGGGGGGGATAATTCACCC.

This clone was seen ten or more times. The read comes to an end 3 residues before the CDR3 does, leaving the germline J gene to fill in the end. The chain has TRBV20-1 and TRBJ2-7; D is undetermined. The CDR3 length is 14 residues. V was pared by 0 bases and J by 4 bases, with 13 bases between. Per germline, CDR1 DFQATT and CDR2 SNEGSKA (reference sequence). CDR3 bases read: TGCAGTGCTAGAGAAGGAGCGCGAATATACGAG. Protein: CSAREGARIYE. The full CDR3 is CSAREGARIYEQYF.

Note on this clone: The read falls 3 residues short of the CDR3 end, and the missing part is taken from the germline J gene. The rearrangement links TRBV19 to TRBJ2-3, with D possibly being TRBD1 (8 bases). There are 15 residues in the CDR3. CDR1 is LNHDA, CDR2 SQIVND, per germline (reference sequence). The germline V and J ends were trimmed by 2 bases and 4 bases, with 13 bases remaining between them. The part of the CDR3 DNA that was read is TGTGCCAGTAGTATAAGAACAGGGGGGGCAGATACG. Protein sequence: CASSIRTGGADT. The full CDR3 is CASSIRTGGADTQYF.

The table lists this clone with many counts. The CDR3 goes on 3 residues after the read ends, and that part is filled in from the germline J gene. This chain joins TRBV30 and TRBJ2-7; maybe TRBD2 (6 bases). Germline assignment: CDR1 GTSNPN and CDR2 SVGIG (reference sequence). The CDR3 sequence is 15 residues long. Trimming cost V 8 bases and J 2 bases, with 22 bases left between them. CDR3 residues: CAAAPRGRETYEQYF. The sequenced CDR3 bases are TGTGCCGCCGCCCCGCGGGGTCGGGAAACCTACGAG.

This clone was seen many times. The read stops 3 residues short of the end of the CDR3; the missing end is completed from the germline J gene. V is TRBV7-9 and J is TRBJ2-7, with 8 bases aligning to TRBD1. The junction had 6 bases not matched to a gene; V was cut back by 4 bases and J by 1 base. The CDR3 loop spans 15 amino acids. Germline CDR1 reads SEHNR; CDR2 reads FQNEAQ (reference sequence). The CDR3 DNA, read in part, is TGTGCCAGCAGCTCTTGGACAGGGCGTTCCTACGAG. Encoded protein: CASSSWTGRSYE. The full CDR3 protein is CASSSWTGRSYEQYF. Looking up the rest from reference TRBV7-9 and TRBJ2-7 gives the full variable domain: DTGVSQNPRHKITKRGQNVTFRCDPISEHNRLYWYRQTLGQGPEFLTYFQNEAQLEKSRLLSDRFSAERPKGSFSTLEIQRTEQGDSAMYLCASSSWTGRSYEQYFGPGTRLTVT.

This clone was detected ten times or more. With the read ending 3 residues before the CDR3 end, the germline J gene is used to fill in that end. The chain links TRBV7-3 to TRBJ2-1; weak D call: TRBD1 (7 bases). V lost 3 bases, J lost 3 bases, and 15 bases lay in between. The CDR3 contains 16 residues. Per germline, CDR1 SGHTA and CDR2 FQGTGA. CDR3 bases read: TGTGCCAGCAGCTTCAGGGGGGATTCCCTCTACAATGAG. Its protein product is CASSFRGDSLYNE. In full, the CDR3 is CASSFRGDSLYNEQFF.

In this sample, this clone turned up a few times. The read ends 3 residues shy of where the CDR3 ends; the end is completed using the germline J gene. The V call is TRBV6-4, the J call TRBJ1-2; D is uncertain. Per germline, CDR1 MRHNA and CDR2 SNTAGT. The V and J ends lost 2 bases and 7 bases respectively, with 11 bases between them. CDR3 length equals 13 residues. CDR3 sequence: CASSDQSEGGYTF. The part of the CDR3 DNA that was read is TGTGCCAGCAGTGACCAATCTGAGGGTGGC.

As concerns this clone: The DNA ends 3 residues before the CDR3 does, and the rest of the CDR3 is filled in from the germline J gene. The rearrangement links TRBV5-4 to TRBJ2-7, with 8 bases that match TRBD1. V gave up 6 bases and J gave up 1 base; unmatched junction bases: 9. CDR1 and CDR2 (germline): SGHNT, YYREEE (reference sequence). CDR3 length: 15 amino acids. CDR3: CASIPSGGESYEQYF. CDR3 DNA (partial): TGTGCCAGCATCCCCTCAGGGGGCGAATCCTACGAG.

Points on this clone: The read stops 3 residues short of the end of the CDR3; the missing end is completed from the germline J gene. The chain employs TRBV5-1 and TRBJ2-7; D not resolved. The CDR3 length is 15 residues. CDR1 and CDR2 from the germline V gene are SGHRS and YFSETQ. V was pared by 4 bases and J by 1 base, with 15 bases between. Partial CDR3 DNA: TGCGCCAGCAGCCCCGGCCACGGCGGATCCTACGAG. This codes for CASSPGHGGSYE. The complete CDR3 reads CASSPGHGGSYEQYF.

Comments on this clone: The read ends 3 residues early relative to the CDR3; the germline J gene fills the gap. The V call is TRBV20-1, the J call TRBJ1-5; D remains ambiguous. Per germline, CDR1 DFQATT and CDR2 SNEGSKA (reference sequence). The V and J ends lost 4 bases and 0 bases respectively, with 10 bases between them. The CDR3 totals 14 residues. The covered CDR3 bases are TGCAGTGCTACTACAGAGTATAGCAATCAGCCC. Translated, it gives CSATTEYSNQP. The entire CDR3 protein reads CSATTEYSNQPQHF.

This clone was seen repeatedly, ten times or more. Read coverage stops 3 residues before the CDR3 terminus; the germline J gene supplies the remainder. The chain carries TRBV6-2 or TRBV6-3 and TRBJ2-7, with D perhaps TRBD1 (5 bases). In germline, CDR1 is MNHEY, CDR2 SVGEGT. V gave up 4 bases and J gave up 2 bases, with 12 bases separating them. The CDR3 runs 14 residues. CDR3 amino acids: CASSSTVSPYEQYF. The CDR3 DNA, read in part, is TGTGCCAGCAGTTCGACAGTTTCCCCCTACGAG.

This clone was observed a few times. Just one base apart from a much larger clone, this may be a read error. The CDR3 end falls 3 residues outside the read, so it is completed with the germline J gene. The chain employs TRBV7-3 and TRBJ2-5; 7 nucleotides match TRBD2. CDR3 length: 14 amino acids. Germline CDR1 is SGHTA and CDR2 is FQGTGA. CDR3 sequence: CASSQSGITDTQYF. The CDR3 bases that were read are TGTGCCAGCAGCCAGAGCGGGATCACAGATACC.

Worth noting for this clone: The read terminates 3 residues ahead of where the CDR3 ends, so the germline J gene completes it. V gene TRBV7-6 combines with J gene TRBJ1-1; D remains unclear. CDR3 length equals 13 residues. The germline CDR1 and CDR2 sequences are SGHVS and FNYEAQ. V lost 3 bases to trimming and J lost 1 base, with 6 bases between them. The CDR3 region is CASSLNRNTEAFF. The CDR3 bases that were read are TGTGCCAGCAGCTTGAACAGGAACACTGAA.

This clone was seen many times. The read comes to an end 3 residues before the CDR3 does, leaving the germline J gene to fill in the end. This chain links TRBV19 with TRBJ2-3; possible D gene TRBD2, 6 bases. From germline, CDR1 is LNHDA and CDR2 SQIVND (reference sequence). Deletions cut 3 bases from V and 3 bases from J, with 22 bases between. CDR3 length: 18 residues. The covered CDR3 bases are TGTGCCAGTAGTATCCATCAAGGTGTTCTGGGGGGAACAGATACG. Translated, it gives CASSIHQGVLGGTDT. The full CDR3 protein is CASSIHQGVLGGTDTQYF.

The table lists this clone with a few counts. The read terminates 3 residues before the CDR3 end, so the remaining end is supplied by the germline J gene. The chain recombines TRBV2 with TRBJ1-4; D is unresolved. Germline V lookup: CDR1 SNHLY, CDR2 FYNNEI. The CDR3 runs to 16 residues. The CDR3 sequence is CASSSSPSSYNSPLFF. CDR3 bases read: TGTGCCAGCAGCTCCTCCCCGAGCTCCTATAATTCACCA.

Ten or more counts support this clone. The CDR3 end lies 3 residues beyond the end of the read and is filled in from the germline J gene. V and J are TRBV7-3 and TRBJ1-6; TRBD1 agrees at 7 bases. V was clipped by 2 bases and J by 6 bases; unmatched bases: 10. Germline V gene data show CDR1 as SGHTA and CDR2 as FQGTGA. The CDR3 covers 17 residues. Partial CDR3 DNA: TGTGCCAGCAGCTTAGATGGCGACAGGGAGGGTAATTCACCC. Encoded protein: CASSLDGDREGNSP. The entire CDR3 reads CASSLDGDREGNSPLHF.

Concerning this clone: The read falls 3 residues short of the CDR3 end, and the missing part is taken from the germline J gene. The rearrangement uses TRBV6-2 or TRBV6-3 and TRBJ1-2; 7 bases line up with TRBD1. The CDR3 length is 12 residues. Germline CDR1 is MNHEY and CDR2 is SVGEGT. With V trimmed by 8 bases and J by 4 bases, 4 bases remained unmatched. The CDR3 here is CASSGTAYGYTF. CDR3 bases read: TGTGCCAGCTCAGGGACAGCCTATGGC.

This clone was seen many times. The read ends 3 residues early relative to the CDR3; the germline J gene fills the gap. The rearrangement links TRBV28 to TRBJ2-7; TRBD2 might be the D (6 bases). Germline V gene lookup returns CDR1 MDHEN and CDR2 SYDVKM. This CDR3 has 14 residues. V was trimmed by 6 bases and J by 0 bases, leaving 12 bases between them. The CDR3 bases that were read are TGTGCCAGCAGAAAGGGACTTTCCTCCTACGAG. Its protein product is CASRKGLSSYE. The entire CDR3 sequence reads CASRKGLSSYEQYF. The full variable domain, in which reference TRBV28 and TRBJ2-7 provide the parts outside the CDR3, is DVKVTQSSRYLVKRTGEKVFLECVQDMDHENMFWYRQDPGLGLRLIYFSYDVKMKEKGDIPEGYSVSREKKERFSLILESASTNQTSMYLCASRKGLSSYEQYFGPGTRLTVT.

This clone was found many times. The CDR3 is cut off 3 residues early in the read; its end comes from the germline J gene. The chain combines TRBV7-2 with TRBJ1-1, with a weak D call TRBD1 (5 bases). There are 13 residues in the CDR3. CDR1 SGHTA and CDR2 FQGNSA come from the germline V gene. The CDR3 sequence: CASSLAAGKGAFF. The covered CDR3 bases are TGTGCCAGCAGCTTAGCGGCAGGGAAGGGA.